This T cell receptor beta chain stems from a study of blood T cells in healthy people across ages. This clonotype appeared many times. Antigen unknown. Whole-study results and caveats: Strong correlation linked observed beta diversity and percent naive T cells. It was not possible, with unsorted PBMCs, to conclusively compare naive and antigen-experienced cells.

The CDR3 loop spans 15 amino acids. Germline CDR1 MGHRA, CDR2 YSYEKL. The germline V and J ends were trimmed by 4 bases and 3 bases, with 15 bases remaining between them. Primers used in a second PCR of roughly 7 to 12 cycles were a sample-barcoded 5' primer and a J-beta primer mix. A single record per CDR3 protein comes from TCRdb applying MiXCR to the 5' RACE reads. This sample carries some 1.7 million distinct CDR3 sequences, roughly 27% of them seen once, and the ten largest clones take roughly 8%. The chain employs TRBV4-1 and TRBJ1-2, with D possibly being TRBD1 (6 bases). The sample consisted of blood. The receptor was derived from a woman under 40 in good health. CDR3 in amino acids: CASSPGANRDYGYTF. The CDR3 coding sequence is TGCGCCAGCAGCCCAGGGGCCAATCGAGACTATGGCTACACCTTC.